Listed here are 19 T cell receptor beta chains from one sample, sequenced in a study of T cell responses to AZD1222 COVID-19 vaccine. Libraries were prepared by immunoSEQ multiplex PCR; TCRdb keeps only in-frame clonotypes and omits some of them. Among roughly 110,000 clones listed, approximately 90% were seen once. Sequencing was performed on peripheral blood, taken 28 days after the second AZD1222 dose. Receptors were obtained from an adult who received the AZD1222 COVID-19 vaccine.

This chain links TRBV25-1 with TRBJ1-6; 10 nucleotides agree with TRBD1. The germline CDR1 and CDR2 sequences are MGHDK and SYGVNS. The J segment lost 7 bases and the V segment lost 8 bases, leaving 2 bases of the junction unmatched. The CDR3 contains 13 residues. CDR3 sequence (DNA): TGTGCCAGCGGGGGACAGGGGAATTCACCCCTCCACTTT. Translating gives CASGGQGNSPLHF.

The chain employs TRBV7-2 and TRBJ1-6, with TRBD1 matching over 7 bases. This CDR3 is 18 amino acids long. Germline CDR1 is SGHTA and CDR2 is FQGNSA. V trimming: 5 bases; J trimming: 1 base; junction bases outside the gene matches: 11. The CDR3: CASSPPGQTLSYNSPLHF. The CDR3 DNA follows: TGTGCCAGCAGCCCACCGGGACAGACGCTGTCCTATAATTCACCCCTCCACTTT.

The chain joins TRBV5-6 to TRBJ2-1, with TRBD2 matching 13 bases. Germline assignment: CDR1 SGHDT and CDR2 YYEEEE. Germline trimming cut 4 bases from V and 0 bases from J; bases unmatched to any gene: 4. The CDR3 loop spans 17 amino acids. CDR3 nucleotide sequence: TGTGCCAGCAGCGGACTAGCGGGAGCCCACTCCTACAATGAGCAGTTCTTC. This codes for CASSGLAGAHSYNEQFF.

The genes are TRBV5-4 and TRBJ2-1; 11 bases are shared with TRBD2. The CDR3 is 16 amino acids. The V gene end was trimmed by 4 bases and the J gene end by 0 bases; junction bases not matched to a gene: 3. From germline, CDR1 is SGHNT and CDR2 YYREEE (reference sequence). Here the CDR3 reads CASSRTSGLSYNEQFF. The DNA of the CDR3 is TGTGCCAGCAGCCGGACTAGCGGGCTCTCCTACAATGAGCAGTTCTTC.

The chain is built from TRBV19 and TRBJ2-5, with D uncertain. The CDR3 totals 15 residues. CDR1 LNHDA and CDR2 SQIVND come from the germline V gene (reference sequence). V lost 1 base and J 4 bases, leaving 13 bases between the germline ends. For the CDR3, the DNA is TGTGCCAGTAGTATAGGCGGCCGGCCCGGAGAGACCCAGTACTTC. It encodes CASSIGGRPGETQYF. The complete variable domain, with remaining parts taken from reference TRBV19 and TRBJ2-5, reads DGGITQSPKYLFRKEGQNVTLSCEQNLNHDAMYWYRQDPGQGLRLIYYSQIVNDFQKGDIAEGYSVSREKKESFPLTVTSAQKNPTAFYLCASSIGGRPGETQYFGPGTRLLVL.

The V gene is TRBV5-4, the J gene TRBJ2-3; TRBD1 agrees at 7 bases. Germline V gene lookup returns CDR1 SGHNT and CDR2 YYREEE (reference sequence). Trimming cost V 0 bases and J 4 bases; bases outside gene matches: 8. The CDR3 totals 16 residues. The CDR3 is CASSLGSGQIPDTQYF. In nucleotides, the CDR3 is TGTGCCAGCAGCTTGGGGTCGGGACAGATCCCAGATACGCAGTATTTT.

This chain joins TRBV2 and TRBJ2-7; D unclear. Germline V lookup: CDR1 SNHLY, CDR2 FYNNEI. V lost 10 bases and J 1 base, leaving 11 bases between the germline ends. The CDR3 runs to 12 residues. CDR3 amino acids: CATGILSYEQYF. DNA for the CDR3: TGTGCCACCGGAATACTTTCCTACGAGCAGTACTTC.

The CDR3 DNA follows: TGTGCCAGCAGTTTGGGAGGGGCAGATGGCTACACCTTC. This sequence encodes CASSLGGADGYTF. The chain is built from TRBV12-3 or TRBV12-4 and TRBJ1-2; a weak D match, TRBD1 (5 bases). Trimming stripped 3 bases from V and 6 bases from J, with 11 bases between. The CDR3 covers 13 residues.

V usage is TRBV19 and J usage is TRBJ2-1; 7 bases match TRBD2. The CDR3 is 17 residues long. J gave up 3 bases and V 0 bases, and 8 bases lay outside the gene matches. Germline CDR1 reads LNHDA; CDR2 reads SQIVND (reference sequence). The DNA for the CDR3 is TGTGCCAGTAGTATAGACCCCGGACTAGTAAACTACAATGAGCAGTTCTTC. It yields the protein CASSIDPGLVNYNEQFF. Using reference TRBV19 and TRBJ2-1 for the parts outside the CDR3, the full variable domain is DGGITQSPKYLFRKEGQNVTLSCEQNLNHDAMYWYRQDPGQGLRLIYYSQIVNDFQKGDIAEGYSVSREKKESFPLTVTSAQKNPTAFYLCASSIDPGLVNYNEQFFGPGTRLTVL.

The chain employs TRBV7-9 and TRBJ2-2; 8 bases are a match to TRBD2. This CDR3 has 15 residues. V lost 7 bases and J lost 5; bases outside the gene matches: 9. Germline CDR1 is SEHNR and CDR2 is FQNEAQ (reference sequence). CDR3 in DNA: TGTGCCAGCATCCATAGACTAGCGCAAACCGGGGAGCTGTTTTTT. Translated: CASIHRLAQTGELFF.

The V and J genes are TRBV13 and TRBJ1-1; D ambiguous. The germline gives CDR1 PRHDT, CDR2 FYEKMQ (reference sequence). This CDR3 contains 14 residues. The ends were cut back, 2 bases at V and 5 bases at J, with 12 bases in the middle. The CDR3 is CASSLYGVNTEAFF. DNA of the CDR3: TGTGCCAGCAGCTTATACGGGGTAAATACTGAAGCTTTCTTT.

The V and J genes are TRBV27 and TRBJ2-2; 9 nucleotides agree with TRBD2. This CDR3 is built from 16 residues. The germline V gene has CDR1 MNHEY and CDR2 SMNVEV (reference sequence). Germline trimming cut 2 bases from V and 4 bases from J; bases unmatched to any gene: 5. CDR3: CASSLRLAGSTGELFF. Written as DNA, the CDR3 is TGTGCCAGCAGTTTAAGGCTAGCGGGGTCCACCGGGGAGCTGTTTTTT.

As concerns this clone: The sample has other DNA sequences that encode this CDR3 too. This chain uses TRBV30 with TRBJ1-1; D is undetermined. V was cut by 0 bases and J by 1 base, with 6 bases left in between. The CDR3 sequence is 13 residues long. From germline, CDR1 is GTSNPN and CDR2 SVGIG (reference sequence). The CDR3 spells CAWSVTENTEAFF. Here the CDR3 DNA reads TGTGCCTGGAGTGTAACAGAGAACACTGAAGCTTTCTTT. Filled out from reference TRBV30 and TRBJ1-1, the complete variable domain reads SQTIHQWPATLVQPVGSPLSLECTVEGTSNPNLYWYRQAAGRGLQLLFYSVGIGQISSEVPQNLSASRPQDRQFILSSKKLLLSDSGFYLCAWSVTENTEAFFGQGTRLTVV.

The chain employs TRBV10-3 and TRBJ1-2; 8 nucleotides match TRBD1. The V gene's germline CDR1 is ENHRY and CDR2 SYGVKD. The CDR3 has 16 residues. V was pared by 4 bases and J by 5 bases, with 12 bases of the junction left unmatched. CDR3 DNA sequence: TGTGCCATCAGTGGGCCATGGACAGGGAAGGGGTATGGCTACACCTTC. Translated: CAISGPWTGKGYGYTF.

The gene calls are TRBV5-4 and TRBJ2-3; TRBD2 might be the D (5 bases). Germline CDR1 SGHNT, CDR2 YYREEE (reference sequence). Trimming left V 3 bases short and J 5 bases short, with 13 bases between. The CDR3 loop spans 14 amino acids. CDR3: CASSSSGELDTQYF. Written as DNA, the CDR3 is TGTGCCAGCAGCTCGTCCGGGGAGTTAGATACGCAGTATTTT. Supplemented by reference TRBV5-4 and TRBJ2-3, the full variable domain reads ETGVTQSPTHLIKTRGQQVTLRCSSQSGHNTVSWYQQALGQGPQFIFQYYREEENGRGNFPPRFSGLQFPNYSSELNVNALELDDSALYLCASSSSGELDTQYFGPGTRLTVL.

The chain employs TRBV5-1 and TRBJ1-1; 7 nucleotides line up with TRBD1. The J segment lost 4 bases and the V segment lost 4 bases, leaving 10 bases of the junction unmatched. The CDR3 extends over 15 amino acids. Looked up from germline, CDR1 is SGHRS and CDR2 is YFSETQ. In DNA, the CDR3 is TGCGCCAGCAGCCGGATGGCCCAGGGGGGCACTGAAGCTTTCTTT. It is translated as CASSRMAQGGTEAFF.

This clone was seen only a few times. The chain employs TRBV5-4 and TRBJ2-1, with a tentative D call TRBD1 (6 bases). The CDR3 totals 15 residues. The germline V gene has CDR1 SGHNT and CDR2 YYREEE (reference sequence). V was pared by 2 bases and J by 7 bases, with 16 bases between. CDR3 amino acids: CASSFPQQGRNEQFF. As DNA, the CDR3 is TGTGCCAGCAGCTTCCCCCAACAGGGCAGGAATGAGCAGTTCTTC. Complete variable domain (other parts from reference TRBV5-4 and TRBJ2-1): ETGVTQSPTHLIKTRGQQVTLRCSSQSGHNTVSWYQQALGQGPQFIFQYYREEENGRGNFPPRFSGLQFPNYSSELNVNALELDDSALYLCASSFPQQGRNEQFFGPGTRLTVL.

The rearrangement joins TRBV10-3 to TRBJ2-5; 9 bases are shared with TRBD1. With 5 bases clipped from V and 2 bases from J, the junction kept 6 bases outside the gene matches. The CDR3 consists of 15 residues. CDR1 ENHRY and CDR2 SYGVKD come from the germline V gene. The CDR3 loop reads CAISSRDRAQETQYF. CDR3 in DNA: TGTGCCATCAGTTCCCGGGACAGGGCACAAGAGACCCAGTACTTC.

The CDR3 DNA follows: TGTGCCAGCAGCCAAGATAGGGGGAATCAGCCCCAGCATTTT. This codes for CASSQDRGNQPQHF. This chain uses TRBV3-1 (or the pseudogene TRBV3-2) with TRBJ1-5; D perhaps matches TRBD1 (6 bases). The germline V gene encodes CDR1 LGHDT and CDR2 YNNKEL (reference sequence). V was cut by 0 bases and J by 4 bases, with 7 bases left in between. The CDR3 loop spans 14 amino acids.